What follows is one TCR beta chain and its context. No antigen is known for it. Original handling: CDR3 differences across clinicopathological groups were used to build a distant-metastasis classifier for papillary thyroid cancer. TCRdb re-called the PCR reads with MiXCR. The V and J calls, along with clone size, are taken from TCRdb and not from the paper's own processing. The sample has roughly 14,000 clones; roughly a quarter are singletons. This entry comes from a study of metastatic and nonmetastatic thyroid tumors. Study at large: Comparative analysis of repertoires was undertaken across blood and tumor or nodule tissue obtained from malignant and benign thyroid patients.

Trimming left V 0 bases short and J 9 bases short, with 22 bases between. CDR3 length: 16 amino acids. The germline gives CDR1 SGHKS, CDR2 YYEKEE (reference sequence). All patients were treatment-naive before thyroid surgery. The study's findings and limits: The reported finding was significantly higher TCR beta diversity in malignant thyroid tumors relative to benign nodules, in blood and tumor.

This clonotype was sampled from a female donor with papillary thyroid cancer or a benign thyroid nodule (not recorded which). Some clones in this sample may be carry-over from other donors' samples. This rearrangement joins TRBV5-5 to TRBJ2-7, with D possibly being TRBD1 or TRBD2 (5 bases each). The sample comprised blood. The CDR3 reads CASSLGGGTPSAAQYF. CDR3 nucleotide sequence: TGTGCCAGCAGCTTGGGGGGTGGGACCCCAAGCGCCGCGCAGTACTTC.